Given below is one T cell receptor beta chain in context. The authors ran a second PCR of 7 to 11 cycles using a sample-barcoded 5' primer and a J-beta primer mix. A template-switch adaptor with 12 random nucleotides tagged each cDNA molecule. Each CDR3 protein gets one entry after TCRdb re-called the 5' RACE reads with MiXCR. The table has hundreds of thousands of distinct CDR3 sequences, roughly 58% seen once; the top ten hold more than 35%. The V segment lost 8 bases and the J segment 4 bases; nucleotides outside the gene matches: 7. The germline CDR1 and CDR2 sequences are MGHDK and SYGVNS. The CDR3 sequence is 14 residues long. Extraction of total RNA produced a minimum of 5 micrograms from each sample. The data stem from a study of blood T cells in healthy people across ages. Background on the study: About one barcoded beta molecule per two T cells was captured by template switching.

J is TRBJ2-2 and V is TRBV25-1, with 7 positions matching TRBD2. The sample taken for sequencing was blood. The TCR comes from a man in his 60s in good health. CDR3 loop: CASARSGTTGELFF. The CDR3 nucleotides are TGTGCCAGCGCTCGGAGCGGGACCACCGGGGAGCTGTTTTTT.